A selection of T cell receptor beta chains follows, all from one sample in a study of blood T cell repertoires in COVID-19. Sequencing used immunoSEQ multiplex PCR; TCRdb keeps in-frame clones, though not all of them. This sample has 200,000 to 250,000 clones, with around nine tenths found just once. The sequenced sample was PBMCs or T cells enriched from blood (not recorded which). Receptors originate from a woman in her thirties who had recovered from COVID-19. Each CDR3 is given with its conserved first and last residue. A D gene is named only where the DNA matches it firmly. Some rows have no size entry. The others give once, few or many, or a class for an expanded clone.

TRBV7-9	.	.	TRBJ1-1	CASSLVYEQMNTEAFF	TGTGCCAGCAGCTTAGTCTACGAACAGATGAACACTGAAGCTTTCTTT
TRBV4-3	TRBD1	.	TRBJ1-2	CASSPDRGNYGYTF	TGCGCCAGCAGCCCCGACAGGGGCAACTATGGCTACACCTTC
TRBV7-8	.	few	TRBJ1-1	CASSRDRRNTEAFF	TGTGCCAGCAGCCGAGACAGACGAAACACTGAAGCTTTCTTT
TRBV3-1/TRBV3-2	TRBD1	.	TRBJ2-1	CASSQAWGQGRDEQFF	TGTGCCAGCAGCCAAGCTTGGGGACAGGGCAGGGATGAGCAGTTCTTC
TRBV7-2	.	once	TRBJ1-3	CASSLGGTSSTIYF	TGTGCCAGCAGCTTAGGTGGGACATCTTCCACCATATATTTT
TRBV9	TRBD2	once	TRBJ2-7	CASSVASGGPTYEQYF	TGTGCCAGCAGCGTAGCATCGGGAGGGCCCACCTACGAGCAGTACTTC
TRBV28	TRBD1	once	TRBJ1-4	CASSFGTGYEKLFF	TGTGCCAGCAGTTTCGGGACAGGGTATGAAAAACTGTTTTTT
TRBV14	TRBD1	once	TRBJ2-1	CASSQAGGVSYNEQFF	TGTGCCAGCAGCCAGGCAGGGGGCGTCTCCTACAATGAGCAGTTCTTC
TRBV12-5	.	.	TRBJ1-2	CASGLDSYGYTF	TGTGCTAGTGGTTTGGACAGCTATGGCTACACCTTC
TRBV28	TRBD1	.	TRBJ1-5	CASAPTGGLGQPQHF	TGTGCCAGCGCCCCTACAGGGGGCTTGGGTCAGCCCCAGCATTTT
TRBV29-1	TRBD1	.	TRBJ1-2	CSGDRGLGYGYTF	TGCAGCGGAGACAGGGGGCTTGGCTATGGCTACACCTTC
TRBV11-2	TRBD1	.	TRBJ1-5	CASSMDRGKGQPQHF	TGTGCCAGCAGCATGGACAGGGGGAAAGGTCAGCCCCAGCATTTT
TRBV6-2/TRBV6-3	TRBD1	once	TRBJ2-5	CASSLNRGGETQYF	TGTGCCAGCAGTTTAAACAGGGGTGGGGAGACCCAGTACTTC
TRBV30	.	.	TRBJ2-1	CAWRTTSFNEQFF	TGTGCCTGGAGGACCACTAGCTTCAATGAGCAGTTCTTC
TRBV4-3	TRBD1	few	TRBJ1-4	CASSSWGGQGAVKLFF	TGCGCCAGCAGCTCCTGGGGGGGACAGGGTGCAGTAAAACTGTTTTTT
TRBV19	.	.	TRBJ2-2	CASRRPLVGGELFF	TGTGCCAGTAGGCGTCCCCTCGTTGGCGGGGAGCTGTTTTTT
TRBV12-3/TRBV12-4	.	.	TRBJ1-2	CASSLGRTAVYTF	TGTGCCAGCAGTTTGGGTCGGACAGCCGTCTACACCTTC